The T cell receptor beta chain under discussion was sequenced for a study of T cell changes during pregnancy in multiple sclerosis. CDR1 LGHNT and CDR2 FRNRAP come from the germline V gene. This CDR3 spans 15 amino acids. V lost 4 bases and J 5 bases, leaving 15 bases between the germline ends. Sequencing used immunoSEQ multiplex PCR; TCRdb keeps in-frame clones, though not all of them. In the table there are approximately 60,000 clones, roughly 94% of which are singletons. The sample holds a few counts of this clone. The specimen comprised CD8+ T cells from peripheral blood mononuclear cells, sampled in the third trimester of pregnancy. The J gene is TRBJ1-5, the V gene TRBV12-5; D is perhaps TRBD1 (6 bases). This receptor was identified in a female donor with multiple sclerosis, enrolled in a pregnancy study. CDR3 sequence: CASGWTAKGDQPQHF. The CDR3 DNA is TGTGCTAGTGGTTGGACAGCGAAAGGTGATCAGCCCCAGCATTTT.